The T cell receptor (beta chain) under discussion was sequenced for a study of beta chain features in type 1 diabetes. As for the study in general: Age, gender and cell yields were alike across patients and healthy donors. Broader study findings: Equally in patients and controls, shorter templates might have been favored by PCR. The naive, central memory and Treg TCRB repertoires of patients appeared to be more similar to one another than those of healthy donors. Insertion counts at VDJ junctions were lower in type 1 diabetes patients, who also showed more deletions there.

Expressed TCRB transcripts were sequenced because the isolated RNA had all been reverse transcribed beforehand. Profiling relied on immunoSEQ multiplex PCR, and the TCRdb table lists in-frame clones only, not all of them. The sample has 680,000 or so clones; 15% to 19% are singletons. Germline V CDR1 and CDR2: SGHRS, YFSETQ. V lost 4 bases and J 4 bases, leaving 14 bases between the germline ends. The CDR3 consists of 15 residues. As regards this clone: The antigen is not known.

The chain couples TRBV5-1 to TRBJ2-2, with D possibly being TRBD2 (5 bases). Sequencing was performed on naive CD4+ T cells from blood. The clonotype originates from a man aged 18 to 29 in good health. The chain's CDR3 is CASSRTRPGTGELFF. DNA of the CDR3: TGCGCCAGCAGCCGAACTAGGCCGGGCACCGGGGAGCTGTTTTTT. The variable domain in full, completed from reference TRBV5-1 and TRBJ2-2, reads KAGVTQTPRYLIKTRGQQVTLSCSPISGHRSVSWYQQTPGQGLQFLFEYFSETQRNKGNFPGRFSGRQFSNSRSEMNVSTLELGDSALYLCASSRTRPGTGELFFGEGSRLTVL.